These 21 T cell receptor beta chains originate from one sample sequenced in a study of blood T cell repertoires in COVID-19 (TCRdb year 2020). Library preparation employed the immunoSEQ multiplex PCR assay. TCRdb re-hosts the immuneACCESS table, in-frame sequences only. Its copies lack some clones; in the studies checked, an unresolved V gene accounts for under half of them, and the cause for the rest is not known. The sample data list fewer than 400,000 clones, and roughly 86% of these were observed just once. Less than 2% of the sample goes to the ten largest clones. The material sequenced was peripheral blood. The receptor set was obtained from a woman aged 25 to 39 with COVID-19, enrolled during active disease.

DNA for the CDR3: TGCGCCAGCAGCCCAATAACAGGGTCCAGCACTGAAGCTTTCTTT. Translating it yields CASSPITGSSTEAFF. The rearrangement joins TRBV5-1 to TRBJ1-1, with a tentative D call TRBD1 (6 bases). Germline CDR1 reads SGHRS; CDR2 reads YFSETQ. Trimming shortened V by 4 bases and J by 4 bases, and 17 bases separated the two germline ends. The CDR3 is 15 amino acids.

The chain combines TRBV28 with TRBJ2-1; a weak D match, TRBD2 (7 bases). The CDR3 extends over 13 amino acids. The V gene lost 5 bases and the J gene lost 9 bases, with 14 bases spanning the gap. Germline V lookup: CDR1 MDHEN, CDR2 SYDVKM. CDR3 sequence (DNA): TGTGCCAGCAGTAACCCGGGGGGCACTGAGCAGTTCTTC. Amino acid sequence: CASSNPGGTEQFF.

The V and J genes are TRBV28 and TRBJ1-4, with D perhaps matching TRBD1 (6 bases). Germline CDR1 and CDR2: MDHEN and SYDVKM. The CDR3 runs to 15 residues. Trimming took 3 bases from V and 5 from J, leaving 13 bases between them. DNA for the CDR3: TGTGCCAGCAGTTTTGTTGGCCAGGGGAATGAAAAACTGTTTTTT. Its translation: CASSFVGQGNEKLFF.

The gene calls are TRBV5-4 and TRBJ2-5; D is ambiguous. This CDR3 has 14 residues. Trimming shortened V by 0 bases and J by 2 bases, and 8 bases separated the two germline ends. Germline V gene data show CDR1 as SGHNT and CDR2 as YYREEE (reference sequence). The DNA for the CDR3 is TGTGCCAGCAGCTTGGATATCCTACAAGAGACCCAGTACTTC. Translation: CASSLDILQETQYF.

The chain joins TRBV7-8 to TRBJ1-5, with TRBD1 matching over 7 bases. Per the germline V gene, CDR1 is SGHVS and CDR2 is FQNEAQ. The trim removed 5 bases at V and 9 bases at J, leaving 7 bases unmatched. The CDR3 spans 13 residues. In nucleotides, the CDR3 is TGTGCCAGCAGCGGGACAGCGTTGACGCCCCAGCATTTT. As protein: CASSGTALTPQHF.

The genes are TRBV9 and TRBJ2-1; 9 bases are shared with TRBD1. Germline loops: CDR1 SGDLS, CDR2 YYNGEE. The CDR3 runs 16 residues. Germline trimming cut 4 bases from V and 4 bases from J; bases unmatched to any gene: 9. This CDR3 is CASSPHSGTGYNEQFF. CDR3 in DNA: TGTGCCAGCAGCCCCCACTCCGGGACAGGGTACAATGAGCAGTTCTTC.

The rearrangement uses TRBV4-3 and TRBJ1-3; perhaps TRBD1 as D (5 bases). V lost 1 base and J lost 6, with 13 bases in between. This CDR3 region has 15 residues. Germline CDR1 LGHNA, CDR2 YSLEER. The CDR3 here is CASSQASQGSNTIYF. The DNA of the CDR3 is TGCGCCAGCAGCCAAGCTTCCCAGGGATCAAACACCATATATTTT.

This chain links TRBV18 with TRBJ2-1; D possibly corresponds to TRBD2 (6 bases). CDR1 is KGHSH and CDR2 is LQKENI in the germline V gene. Trimming took off 1 base at V and 8 bases at J, with 18 bases between the two ends. This CDR3 spans 16 amino acids. The CDR3 loop reads CASSPLPPGVGDEQFF. The CDR3 nucleotides read TGTGCCAGCTCACCACTTCCTCCGGGGGTGGGGGATGAGCAGTTCTTC.

This clone showed up just once. The chain carries TRBV7-2 and TRBJ2-3; TRBD1 matches at 9 bases. The germline V gene has CDR1 SGHTA and CDR2 FQGNSA. The length of the CDR3 is 17 residues. With 5 bases clipped from V and 2 bases from J, the junction kept 11 bases outside the gene matches. Written as DNA, the CDR3 is TGTGCCAGCAGCCTGACCGGGACAGGGCTCTCCACAGATACGCAGTATTTT. This codes for CASSLTGTGLSTDTQYF.

This chain links TRBV5-4 with TRBJ2-5, with 8 positions matching TRBD2. Germline V lookup: CDR1 SGHNT, CDR2 YYREEE (reference sequence). Losses at the gene ends were 4 bases for V and 7 bases for J; bases not matched to a gene: 3. The CDR3 loop spans 12 amino acids. CDR3 amino acids: CASSPRGVTQYF. In DNA form, the CDR3 reads TGTGCCAGCAGCCCGCGGGGGGTGACCCAGTACTTC. The whole variable domain, filled in from reference TRBV5-4 and TRBJ2-5, reads ETGVTQSPTHLIKTRGQQVTLRCSSQSGHNTVSWYQQALGQGPQFIFQYYREEENGRGNFPPRFSGLQFPNYSSELNVNALELDDSALYLCASSPRGVTQYFGPGTRLLVL.

V usage is TRBV30 and J usage is TRBJ1-5, with TRBD1 matching 8 bases. Germline CDR1 is GTSNPN and CDR2 is SVGIG (reference sequence). There are 19 residues in the CDR3. Losses at the gene ends were 2 bases for V and 0 bases for J; bases not matched to a gene: 15. For the CDR3, the DNA is TGTGCCTGGAGTCCGAGGGCCGGGACAGGTCCTTATAGCAATCAGCCCCAGCATTTT. Translating it yields CAWSPRAGTGPYSNQPQHF.

The chain links TRBV2 to TRBJ2-2; D unresolved. The ends were cut back, 4 bases at V and 0 bases at J, with 6 bases in the middle. CDR1 is SNHLY, CDR2 FYNNEI, per germline. This CDR3 region has 14 residues. Here the CDR3 reads CASSAIANTGELFF. The DNA for the CDR3 is TGTGCCAGCAGTGCGATAGCGAACACCGGGGAGCTGTTTTTT.

The chain has TRBV18 and TRBJ1-2, with D unclear. Germline CDR1 KGHSH, CDR2 LQKENI. The CDR3 has 16 amino acids. Trimming removed 3 bases from V and 5 bases from J, with 19 bases in between. The CDR3 DNA follows: TGTGCCAGCTCACCCCCCGGGAGAGGAACATTATATGGCTACACCTTC. Residues: CASSPPGRGTLYGYTF.

The chain employs TRBV6-5 and TRBJ1-3; 7 positions match TRBD1. In germline, CDR1 is MNHEY, CDR2 SVGAGI. CDR3 length: 15 amino acids. The V and J ends lost 11 bases and 1 base, in that order; junction bases with no gene match: 11. CDR3 nucleotides: TGTGCCTCTTCCAGGGGGAAAGCGTCTGGAAACACCATATATTTT. Protein: CASSRGKASGNTIYF.

This chain connects TRBV5-1 to TRBJ2-3; the match to TRBD2 covers 10 bases. This CDR3 is built from 14 residues. CDR1 is SGHRS and CDR2 is YFSETQ in the germline V gene. J gave up 5 bases and V 4 bases, and 4 bases lay outside the gene matches. The CDR3 bases are TGCGCCAGCAGCCCTGGACTAGCGGTAGATACGCAGTATTTT. Encoded protein: CASSPGLAVDTQYF.

The chain couples TRBV18 to TRBJ1-4; possibly TRBD1 for D (5 bases). The CDR3 sequence is 13 residues long. The ends were cut back, 4 bases at V and 5 bases at J, with 8 bases in the middle. Germline loops: CDR1 KGHSH, CDR2 LQKENI. The CDR3 loop reads CASSLGQNEKLFF. In DNA form, the CDR3 reads TGTGCCAGCTCACTGGGGCAAAATGAAAAACTGTTTTTT.

This chain uses TRBV2 with TRBJ1-5; a possible D gene is TRBD1 (5 bases). The CDR3 is made up of 12 amino acids. Germline CDR1 SNHLY, CDR2 FYNNEI. Trimming stripped 6 bases from V and 7 bases from J, with 10 bases between. CDR3 nucleotide sequence: TGTGCCAGCAGGGTTGACAGCCAGCCCCAGCATTTT. Translating gives CASRVDSQPQHF. The full variable domain, completed using reference TRBV2 and TRBJ1-5, is EPEVTQTPSHQVTQMGQEVILRCVPISNHLYFYWYRQILGQKVEFLVSFYNNEISEKSEIFDDQFSVERPDGSNFTLKIRSTKLEDSAMYFCASRVDSQPQHFGDGTRLSIL.

The chain couples TRBV10-3 to TRBJ1-1; D uncertain. Per germline, CDR1 ENHRY and CDR2 SYGVKD. V dropped 10 bases and J dropped 0 bases, with 12 bases sitting between them. The CDR3 sequence is 13 residues long. The CDR3 region has the DNA TGTGCCACGGGGAGTGGGTTGAACACTGAAGCTTTCTTT. Protein sequence: CATGSGLNTEAFF.

This clone turned up a few times. This chain links TRBV9 with TRBJ2-3, with a weak D call TRBD2 (5 bases). Trimming left V 3 bases short and J 5 bases short, with 19 bases between. Germline V CDR1 and CDR2: SGDLS, YYNGEE. The CDR3 loop spans 16 amino acids. The CDR3 coding sequence is TGTGCCAGCAGCGCCTACGCGGGCGGTCCTGGAGATACGCAGTATTTT. This codes for CASSAYAGGPGDTQYF.

This chain links TRBV11-2 with TRBJ2-5; weak D call: TRBD1 (5 bases). This CDR3 contains 11 residues. V was trimmed by 6 bases and J by 5 bases, leaving 7 bases between them. In germline, CDR1 is SGHAT, CDR2 FQNNGV. CDR3 bases: TGTGCCAGCAGTCCAGGGGAGACCCAGTACTTC. Its translation: CASSPGETQYF. The full variable domain, rest sourced from reference TRBV11-2 and TRBJ2-5, is EAGVAQSPRYKIIEKRQSVAFWCNPISGHATLYWYQQILGQGPKLLIQFQNNGVVDDSQLPKDRFSAERLKGVDSTLKIQPAKLEDSAVYLCASSPGETQYFGPGTRLLVL.

The J gene is TRBJ1-2, the V gene TRBV6-5; TRBD1 agrees at 8 bases. The CDR3 is made up of 12 amino acids. Germline CDR1 is MNHEY and CDR2 is SVGAGI. V shed 7 bases and J 6 bases; nucleotides not matched to a gene: 4. As DNA, the CDR3 is TGTGCCAGCACCCAGGGGGCAGATGGCTACACCTTC. Translation gives CASTQGADGYTF.